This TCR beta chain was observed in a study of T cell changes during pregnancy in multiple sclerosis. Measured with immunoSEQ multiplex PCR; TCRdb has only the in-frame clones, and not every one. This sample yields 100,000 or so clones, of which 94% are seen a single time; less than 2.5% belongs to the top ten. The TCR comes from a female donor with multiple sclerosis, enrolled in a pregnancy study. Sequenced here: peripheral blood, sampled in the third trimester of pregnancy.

CDR3 sequence (DNA): TGTGCCAGCAGCGTAGCTGTCGGGGGTCTCAACAATGAGCAGTTCTTC. This sequence encodes CASSVAVGGLNNEQFF. The J gene is TRBJ2-1, the V gene TRBV9; a weak D match, TRBD2 (6 bases). CDR1 and CDR2 from the germline V gene are SGDLS and YYNGEE. This CDR3 spans 16 amino acids. The ends were cut back, 0 bases at V and 5 bases at J, with 15 bases in the middle.